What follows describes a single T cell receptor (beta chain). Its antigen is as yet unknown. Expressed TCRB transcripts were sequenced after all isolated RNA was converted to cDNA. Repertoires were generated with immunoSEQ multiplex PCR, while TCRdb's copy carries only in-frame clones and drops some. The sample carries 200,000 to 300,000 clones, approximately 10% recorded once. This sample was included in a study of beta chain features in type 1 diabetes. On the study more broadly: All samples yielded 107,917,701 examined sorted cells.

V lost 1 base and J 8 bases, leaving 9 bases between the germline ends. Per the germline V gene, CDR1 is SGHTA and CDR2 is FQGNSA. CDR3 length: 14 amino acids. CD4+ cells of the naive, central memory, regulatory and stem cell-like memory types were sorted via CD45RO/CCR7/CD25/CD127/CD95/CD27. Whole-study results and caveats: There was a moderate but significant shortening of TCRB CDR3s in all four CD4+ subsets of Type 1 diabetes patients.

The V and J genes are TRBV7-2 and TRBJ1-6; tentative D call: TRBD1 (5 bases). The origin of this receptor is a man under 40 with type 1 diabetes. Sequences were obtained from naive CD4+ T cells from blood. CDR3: CASSLVLGDSPLHF. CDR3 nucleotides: TGTGCCAGCAGCTTAGTGCTAGGGGATTCACCCCTCCACTTT. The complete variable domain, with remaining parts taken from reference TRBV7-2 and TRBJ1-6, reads GAGVSQSPSNKVTEKGKDVELRCDPISGHTALYWYRQSLGQGLEFLIYFQGNSAPDKSGLPSDRFSAERTGGSVSTLTIQRTQQEDSAVYLCASSLVLGDSPLHFGNGTRLTVT.